This T cell receptor (beta chain) is from a study of identical twins. The study's findings and limits: Partial confounding of zero-insertion analyses by invariant MAIT and iNKT cells was possible.

Only a few counts were recorded for this clonotype. Its antigen is undetermined. A universal primer site was created by template switching, with the cDNA bearing unique molecular identifiers. Each CDR3 protein gets one entry after TCRdb re-called the 5' RACE reads with MiXCR. The data show a few hundred thousand distinct CDR3 sequences, under 12% seen once. This CDR3 is 15 amino acids long. CDR1 and CDR2 from the germline V gene are ENHRY and SYGVKD. The ends were cut back, 2 bases at V and 6 bases at J, with 11 bases in the middle. Donors uniformly comprised healthy Caucasians. Specimen: memory T cells sorted from blood. The rearrangement uses TRBV10-3 and TRBJ1-6, with no clear D. The TCR comes from a man aged 50 to 60 in good health. CDR3 nucleotide sequence: TGTGCCATCAGTGAGGTGGCTAAGGTTAATTCACCCCTCCACTTT. Its translation: CAISEVAKVNSPLHF.